The rows below give T cell receptor beta chains drawn from one sample of a study of shared clonotypes between healthy human individuals. Sequencing was performed with immunoSEQ multiplex PCR; in TCRdb, only in-frame clones are kept and a portion is missing. The sample lists some 2.1 million clones; about 93% were seen once. Sequencing was carried out using naive CD8+ T cells from PBMCs. The receptors here all came from a man between 18 and 29 years old in good health. Some clones in this sample may be carry-over from other donors' samples. Both conserved end residues are part of each CDR3. D genes are given only for firm matches. The listing skips clone size in some rows; elsewhere it reads once, few, many or a size class.

TRBJ1-1	-	-	TRBV7-9	CASSLAVSVNTEAFF	TGTGCCAGCAGCTTAGCGGTTTCAGTGAACACTGAAGCTTTCTTT
TRBJ2-7	-	-	TRBV27	CASSLAGAGYEQYF	TGTGCCAGCAGTTTAGCCGGGGCAGGCTACGAGCAGTACTTC
TRBJ2-1	-	-	TRBV7-8	CASSFSALIYWGNEQFF	TGTGCCAGCAGCTTCTCAGCGCTCATATACTGGGGCAATGAGCAGTTCTTC
TRBJ2-7	-	-	TRBV5-6	CASTSEGYEQYF	TGTGCCAGCACCTCGGAGGGATACGAGCAGTACTTC
TRBJ2-2	-	TRBD2	TRBV27	CASSSTPTGTSGRADLGELFF	TGTGCCAGCAGTTCGACACCGACCGGGACTAGCGGGAGGGCCGATCTCGGGGAGCTGTTTTTT
TRBJ2-1	once	-	TRBV7-2	CASSPKASSYNEQFF	TGTGCCAGCAGCCCAAAGGCTAGCTCCTACAATGAGCAGTTCTTC
TRBJ1-5	-	-	TRBV27	CASSFVGGGNPQHF	TGTGCCAGCAGTTTCGTAGGGGGAGGAAATCCCCAGCATTTT
TRBJ2-1	-	-	TRBV7-6	CASSVRGGLSYNEQFF	TGTGCCAGCAGCGTTCGAGGAGGGCTCTCCTACAATGAGCAGTTCTTC
TRBJ1-2	-	-	TRBV19	CASGGHGYTF	TGTGCCAGTGGGGGACATGGCTACACCTTC
TRBJ1-1	-	-	TRBV7-9	CASSLDLVEAFF	TGTGCCAGCAGCTTAGATCTAGTTGAAGCTTTCTTT
TRBJ2-1	-	-	TRBV28	CASSLREGYNEQFF	TGTGCCAGCAGTTTACGTGAGGGATACAATGAGCAGTTCTTC
TRBJ2-7	once	TRBD2	TRBV4-3	CASSHGLAGAHEQYF	TGCGCCAGCAGCCATGGACTAGCGGGAGCCCACGAGCAGTACTTC
TRBJ1-1	-	-	TRBV7-6	CASSSGSMNTEAFF	TGTGCCAGCAGCTCGGGGTCCATGAACACTGAAGCTTTCTTT
TRBJ2-6	-	TRBD2	TRBV9	CASSVSLAGVGANVLTF	TGTGCCAGCAGCGTGTCCCTAGCGGGAGTAGGTGCCAACGTCCTGACTTTC
TRBJ2-6	-	-	TRBV28	CASSLLASNVLTF	TGTGCCAGCAGTTTGTTGGCGTCTAACGTCCTGACTTTC
TRBJ1-4	-	-	TRBV30	CAWSVWGEEKLFF	TGTGCCTGGAGTGTTTGGGGAGAAGAAAAACTGTTTTTT
TRBJ2-7	-	TRBD1	TRBV9	CASSRGQGGSYEQYF	TGTGCCAGCAGCCGGGGACAGGGAGGGTCCTACGAGCAGTACTTC
TRBJ2-7	-	-	TRBV4-2	CASSQVGAAYEQYF	TGTGCCAGCAGCCAAGTGGGGGCCGCCTACGAGCAGTACTTC
TRBJ1-2	-	-	TRBV13	CASRLQGDYGYTF	TGTGCCAGCAGGTTACAGGGTGACTATGGCTACACCTTC
TRBJ2-1	-	TRBD2	TRBV7-3	CASSPRTSGRSVRSYNEQFF	TGTGCCAGCAGCCCTCGGACTAGCGGGAGATCAGTTCGGTCCTACAATGAGCAGTTCTTC
TRBJ1-4	-	-	TRBV7-9	CASSPKDSDEKLFF	TGTGCCAGCAGCCCAAAGGACAGTGATGAAAAACTGTTTTTT
TRBJ2-3	-	-	TRBV2	CASSPRLAKPDRDTQYF	TGTGCCAGCAGCCCCCGTCTAGCTAAGCCCGATAGAGATACGCAGTATTTT
TRBJ2-1	-	-	TRBV5-4	CASSFSGNLGNEQFF	TGTGCCAGCAGCTTCTCCGGGAACCTCGGCAATGAGCAGTTCTTC
TRBJ2-7	-	-	TRBV7-6	CASSLQPMYEQYF	TGTGCCAGCAGCTTACAACCGATGTACGAGCAGTACTTC
TRBJ2-2	-	TRBD1	TRBV2	CASNLDRERNTGELFF	TGTGCCAGCAATTTGGACAGGGAAAGAAACACCGGGGAGCTGTTTTTT
TRBJ2-7	-	-	TRBV11-2	CASSLAVSEQYF	TGTGCCAGCAGCTTAGCCGTCTCCGAGCAGTACTTC
TRBJ2-7	-	TRBD2	TRBV7-8	CASSFNGRPFIPYEQYF	TGTGCCAGCAGCTTTAACGGGAGGCCTTTTATCCCCTACGAGCAGTACTTC
TRBJ2-7	-	-	TRBV5-6	CASSSRRNEQYF	TGTGCCAGCAGTTCCCGGAGGAACGAGCAGTACTTC
TRBJ2-3	-	TRBD2	TRBV10-3	CAISETTGTSGRGEGDTQYF	TGTGCCATCAGTGAGACCACCGGGACTAGCGGGAGGGGCGAGGGAGATACGCAGTATTTT
TRBJ2-7	once	-	TRBV28	CASKLQGGHYEQYF	TGTGCCAGCAAGCTACAGGGGGGGCACTACGAGCAGTACTTC
TRBJ2-2	once	-	TRBV9	CASSPVGGPNTGELFF	TGTGCCAGCAGCCCGGTCGGTGGCCCGAACACCGGGGAGCTGTTTTTT
TRBJ1-5	-	-	TRBV6-5	CASSWVANQPQHF	TGTGCCAGCAGTTGGGTGGCCAATCAGCCCCAGCATTTT
TRBJ2-7	-	-	TRBV11-1	CASSLHRHGAYEQYF	TGTGCCAGCAGCTTACACCGACACGGGGCCTACGAGCAGTACTTC
TRBJ1-2	-	-	TRBV5-6	CASSSTGGGYTF	TGTGCCAGCAGCTCGACGGGAGGCGGCTACACCTTC
TRBJ1-1	-	TRBD1	TRBV27	CASSEQGAGGAEAFF	TGTGCCAGCAGTGAACAGGGGGCGGGTGGAGCTGAAGCTTTCTTT
TRBJ2-7	-	-	TRBV28	CASSFSLLMTATSYEQYF	TGTGCCAGCAGTTTTTCCCTCCTGATGACGGCAACCTCCTACGAGCAGTACTTC
TRBJ2-1	-	-	TRBV6-1	CAIHLSGLEQFF	TGTGCCATCCATCTCAGCGGGCTTGAGCAGTTCTTC
TRBJ2-7	once	TRBD1	TRBV4-3	CASSRGQGAYEQYF	TGCGCCAGCAGCCGGGGACAGGGAGCCTACGAGCAGTACTTC
TRBJ1-1	-	-	TRBV11-2	CASSPEPPNTEAFF	TGTGCCAGCAGCCCCGAACCCCCGAACACTGAAGCTTTCTTT
TRBJ1-6	-	TRBD1	TRBV5-1	CASSFESRGGAFNSPLHF	TGCGCCAGCAGCTTTGAGTCGAGAGGGGGCGCGTTTAATTCACCCCTCCACTTT
TRBJ1-4	-	TRBD1	TRBV29-1	CSVSGGVEKLFF	TGCAGCGTTTCAGGGGGCGTTGAAAAACTGTTTTTT
TRBJ1-1	-	-	TRBV27	CASSLWATYPTEAFF	TGTGCCAGCAGTCTCTGGGCCACCTACCCCACTGAAGCTTTCTTT
TRBJ2-1	-	-	TRBV7-2	CASSLRGSEQFF	TGTGCCAGCAGCTTGAGAGGGAGTGAGCAGTTCTTC
TRBJ2-1	-	TRBD2	TRBV11-2	CASSGTREGLNEQFF	TGTGCCAGCAGCGGCACGCGGGAGGGCCTCAATGAGCAGTTCTTC
TRBJ2-7	-	-	TRBV27	CASSLSSRREQYF	TGTGCCAGCAGTTTATCTTCCCGCCGCGAGCAGTACTTC
TRBJ1-1	-	-	TRBV10-3	CAISYNRQDQEAFF	TGTGCCATCAGCTATAACAGACAGGACCAGGAGGCTTTCTTT
TRBJ2-1	once	TRBD1	TRBV27	CASSNRGPYNEQFF	TGTGCCAGCAGTAACAGGGGGCCCTACAATGAGCAGTTCTTC
TRBJ1-4	-	-	TRBV7-9	CASSLVDRIYGANEKLFF	TGTGCCAGCAGCTTAGTGGACAGAATATATGGGGCTAATGAAAAACTGTTTTTT
TRBJ1-5	-	TRBD1	TRBV5-1	CASSLRDSYQPQHF	TGCGCCAGCAGCCTCCGGGACAGCTATCAGCCCCAGCATTTT
TRBJ2-2	-	-	TRBV19	CASSSAGTRAGELFF	TGTGCCAGTAGTAGCGCCGGGACAAGGGCCGGGGAGCTGTTTTTT
TRBJ2-7	-	TRBD2	TRBV19	CASSTGTSGSRDYEQYF	TGTGCCAGTAGTACTGGGACTAGCGGGAGTAGGGACTACGAGCAGTACTTC
TRBJ2-5	once	-	TRBV5-1	CASSLGGTHHQETQYF	TGCGCCAGCAGCTTGGGGGGGACACACCACCAAGAGACCCAGTACTTC
TRBJ1-1	-	-	TRBV27	CASARDGVGTEAFF	TGTGCCAGCGCCAGAGACGGCGTGGGGACTGAAGCTTTCTTT
TRBJ2-5	-	TRBD1	TRBV11-1	CASGTGTGSLSIETQYF	TGTGCCAGCGGAACCGGGACAGGGTCCCTCTCCATAGAGACCCAGTACTTC
TRBJ2-1	once	-	TRBV27	CASRRLPSYNEQFF	TGTGCCAGCAGAAGGCTGCCCTCCTACAATGAGCAGTTCTTC
TRBJ2-7	once	TRBD2	TRBV4-2	CASSHLGTSGRHEQYF	TGTGCCAGCAGCCACCTTGGGACTAGCGGGAGACACGAGCAGTACTTC
TRBJ2-3	-	TRBD2	TRBV4-3	CASSQGVLAGSDTQYF	TGCGCCAGCAGCCAAGGCGTACTAGCGGGATCCGATACGCAGTATTTT
TRBJ2-1	-	TRBD1	TRBV7-8	CASSSPGQGVDEQFF	TGTGCCAGCAGCTCCCCGGGACAGGGCGTCGATGAGCAGTTCTTC
TRBJ2-1	-	-	TRBV27	CASSYPGNEQFF	TGTGCCAGCAGTTACCCGGGCAATGAGCAGTTCTTC
TRBJ1-1	-	-	TRBV28	CASSHYRNRAEAFF	TGTGCCAGCAGTCACTACCGGAACAGGGCTGAAGCTTTCTTT